The 10 T cell receptor beta chains below all came from one sample that was sequenced in a study of chronic HIV infection and antiretroviral therapy. Each CDR3 protein is one row after TCRdb ran MiXCR on the 5' RACE reads. The sample lists 30,000 or so distinct CDR3 sequences, over 7.5% seen once, with about 2.5% in the top ten. Sequencing was done on a sample of peripheral blood. The receptors shown here come from an adult who had HIV and had not received antiretroviral therapy, or was an uninfected healthy control (not recorded which).

There are many counts of this clonotype. The CDR3, as DNA: TGTGCCAGACTGGAGGGACCGCTACCTGGTGAGACTGAAGCTTTCTTT. Its translation: CARLEGPLPGETEAFF. The chain recombines TRBV6-4 with TRBJ1-1; weak D call: TRBD1 (5 bases). Germline V gene data show CDR1 as MRHNA and CDR2 as SNTAGT. The CDR3 spans 16 residues. The V and J ends lost 9 bases and 5 bases respectively, with 25 bases between them.

This chain links TRBV29-1 with TRBJ1-1; no reliable D call. With 5 bases removed from V and 0 bases from J, the gap between germline ends came to 10 bases. CDR1 and CDR2 (germline): SQVTM, ANQGSEA. The CDR3 is 13 amino acids. The CDR3 sequence is CSVIRRLNTEAFF. The CDR3 DNA reads TGCAGCGTTATACGGCGGTTGAACACTGAAGCTTTCTTT.

At least ten counts were recorded for this clonotype. This chain joins TRBV5-1 and TRBJ1-4; D unclear. The CDR3 covers 15 residues. The germline gives CDR1 SGHRS, CDR2 YFSETQ. V was cut by 4 bases and J by 10 bases, with 20 bases left in between. Here the CDR3 DNA reads TGCGCCAGCAGCCCCCGAGAAGCGGCGGGTGGAAAACTGTTTTTT. It encodes CASSPREAAGGKLFF.

V usage is TRBV6-1 and J usage is TRBJ2-7; tentatively, D is TRBD1 or TRBD2 (5 bases each). Between the trimmed V and J ends, which lost 8 bases and 3 bases, there was a span of 11 bases. The length of the CDR3 is 12 residues. In germline, CDR1 is MNHNS, CDR2 SASEGT. In DNA form, the CDR3 reads TGTGCCAGCCATGGGGGTCGCTACGAGCAGTACTTC. Protein sequence: CASHGGRYEQYF.

This clonotype was seen at least ten times. This chain joins TRBV12-3 or TRBV12-4 and TRBJ2-1; the D gene is possibly TRBD2 (8 bases). V lost 3 bases, J lost 3 bases, and 18 bases lay in between. CDR3 length: 17 amino acids. The CDR3 nucleotides read TGTGCCAGCAGTTTCACGGGGGGGACAGCCTTCTACAATGAGCAGTTCTTC. It specifies CASSFTGGTAFYNEQFF.

This clonotype was seen a handful of times. This chain links TRBV27 with TRBJ1-1; D gene uncertain. Between the trimmed V and J ends, which lost 1 base and 7 bases, there was a span of 19 bases. The CDR3 is made up of 16 amino acids. CDR1 is MNHEY, CDR2 SMNVEV, per germline (reference sequence). CDR3 coding DNA: TGTGCCAGCAGTTTATACAGAGGGTCACCGATGTATGAAGCTTTCTTT. Its translation is CASSLYRGSPMYEAFF.

The chain uses TRBV2 and TRBJ2-3, with no clear D. The CDR3 runs to 14 residues. Trimming took 1 base from V and 0 from J, leaving 5 bases between them. Germline assignment: CDR1 SNHLY and CDR2 FYNNEI. This chain's CDR3 is CASSEGVSTDTQYF. CDR3 DNA: TGTGCCAGCAGTGAAGGGGTGAGCACAGATACGCAGTATTTT.

This clonotype was seen many times. The J gene is TRBJ1-1, the V gene TRBV6-2 or TRBV6-3, with D perhaps TRBD1 (6 bases). The CDR3 has 13 residues. In germline, CDR1 is MNHEY, CDR2 SVGEGT. V lost 2 bases and J 6 bases, leaving 10 bases between the germline ends. This chain's CDR3 is CASSYDRWAEAFF. As DNA, the CDR3 is TGTGCCAGCAGTTACGACAGGTGGGCTGAAGCTTTCTTT.

This clonotype was observed a handful of times. This chain connects TRBV4-2 to TRBJ1-4; D gene uncertain. V lost 6 bases, J lost 0 bases, and 2 bases lay in between. The CDR3 extends over 12 amino acids. Germline CDR1 is LGHNA and CDR2 is YNFKEQ. CDR3 sequence reads: CASRTTNEKLFF. Written as DNA, the CDR3 is TGTGCCAGCAGGACAACTAATGAAAAACTGTTTTTT.

This clonotype was seen ten or more times. The genes are TRBV12-3 or TRBV12-4 and TRBJ1-5; D possibly corresponds to TRBD1 (5 bases). This CDR3 region has 14 residues. The V and J ends lost 3 bases and 11 bases respectively, with 17 bases between them. CDR3 residues: CASSLAGELMAQHF. DNA for the CDR3: TGTGCCAGCAGTTTGGCGGGGGAACTTATGGCCCAGCATTTT.